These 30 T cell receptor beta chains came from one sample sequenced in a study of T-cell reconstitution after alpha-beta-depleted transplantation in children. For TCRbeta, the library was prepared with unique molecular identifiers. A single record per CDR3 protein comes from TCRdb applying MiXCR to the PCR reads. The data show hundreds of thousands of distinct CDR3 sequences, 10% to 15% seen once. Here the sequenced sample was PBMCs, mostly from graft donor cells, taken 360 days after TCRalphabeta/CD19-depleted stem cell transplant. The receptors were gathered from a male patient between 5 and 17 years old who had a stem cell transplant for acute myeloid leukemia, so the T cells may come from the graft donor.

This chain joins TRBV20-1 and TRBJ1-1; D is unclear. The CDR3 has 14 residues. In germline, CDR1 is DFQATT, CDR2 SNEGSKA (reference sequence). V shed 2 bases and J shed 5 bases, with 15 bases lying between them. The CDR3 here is CSARSIPIGTEAFF. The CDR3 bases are TGCAGTGCTAGATCGATCCCTATCGGGACTGAAGCTTTCTTT.

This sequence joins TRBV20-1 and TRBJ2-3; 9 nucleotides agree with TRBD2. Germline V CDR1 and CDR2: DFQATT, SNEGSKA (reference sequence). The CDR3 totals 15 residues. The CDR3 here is CGGLGAGGPTDTQYF. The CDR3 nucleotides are TGCGGAGGCCTGGGAGCGGGAGGCCCCACAGATACGCAGTATTTT.

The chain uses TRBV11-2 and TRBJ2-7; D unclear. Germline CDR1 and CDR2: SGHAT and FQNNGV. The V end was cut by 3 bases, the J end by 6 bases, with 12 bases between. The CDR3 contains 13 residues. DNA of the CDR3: TGTGCCAGCAGCTTCGTCAGGACGGGCGAGCAGTACTTC. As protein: CASSFVRTGEQYF.

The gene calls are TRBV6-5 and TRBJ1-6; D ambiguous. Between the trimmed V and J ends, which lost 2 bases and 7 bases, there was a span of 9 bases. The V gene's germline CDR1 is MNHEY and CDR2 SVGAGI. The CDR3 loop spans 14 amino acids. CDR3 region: CASSYREPNSPLHF. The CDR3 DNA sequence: TGTGCCAGCAGTTACAGGGAGCCCAATTCACCCCTCCACTTT.

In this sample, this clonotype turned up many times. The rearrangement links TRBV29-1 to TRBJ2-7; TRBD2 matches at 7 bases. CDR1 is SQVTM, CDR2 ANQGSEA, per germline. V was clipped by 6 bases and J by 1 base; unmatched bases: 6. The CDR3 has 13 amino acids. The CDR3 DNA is TGCAGCGTCCTTTCTAGCGGATCCTACGAGCAGTACTTC. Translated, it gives CSVLSSGSYEQYF.

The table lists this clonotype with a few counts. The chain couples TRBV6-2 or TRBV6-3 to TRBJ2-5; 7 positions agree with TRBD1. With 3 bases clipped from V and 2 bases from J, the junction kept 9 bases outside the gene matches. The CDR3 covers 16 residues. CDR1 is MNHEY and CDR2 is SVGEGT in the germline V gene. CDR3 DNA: TGTGCCAGCAGTTATGGACAGGACTCGTATCAAGAGACCCAGTACTTC. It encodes CASSYGQDSYQETQYF.

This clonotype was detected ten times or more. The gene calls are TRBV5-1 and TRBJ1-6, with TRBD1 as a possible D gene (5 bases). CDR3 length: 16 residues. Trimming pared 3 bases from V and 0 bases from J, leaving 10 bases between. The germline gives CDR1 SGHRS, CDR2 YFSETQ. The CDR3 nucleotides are TGCGCCAGCAGCTGGAAGGGGAGCTCCTATAATTCACCCCTCCACTTT. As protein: CASSWKGSSYNSPLHF.

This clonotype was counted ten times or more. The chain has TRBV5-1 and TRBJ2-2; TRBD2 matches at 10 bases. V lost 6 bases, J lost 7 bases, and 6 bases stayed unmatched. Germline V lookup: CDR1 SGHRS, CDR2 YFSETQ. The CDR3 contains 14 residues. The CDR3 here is CASTPSGSLGELFF. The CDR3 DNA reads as TGCGCCAGCACGCCTAGCGGGAGTCTCGGGGAGCTGTTTTTT.

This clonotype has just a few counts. The CDR3 coding sequence is TGTGCCAGCAGCCTCCCGGACGTAAAGCAGTACTTC. Amino acid sequence: CASSLPDVKQYF. The chain uses TRBV7-2 and TRBJ2-7; D is unclear. V dropped 5 bases and J dropped 8 bases, with 13 bases sitting between them. The CDR3 contains 12 residues. Germline CDR1 is SGHTA and CDR2 is FQGNSA.

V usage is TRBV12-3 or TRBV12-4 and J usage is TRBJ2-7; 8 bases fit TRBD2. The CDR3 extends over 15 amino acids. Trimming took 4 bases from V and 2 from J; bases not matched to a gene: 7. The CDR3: CASSSQRENPYEQYF. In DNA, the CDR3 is TGTGCCAGCAGTTCCCAGCGGGAGAATCCCTACGAGCAGTACTTC.

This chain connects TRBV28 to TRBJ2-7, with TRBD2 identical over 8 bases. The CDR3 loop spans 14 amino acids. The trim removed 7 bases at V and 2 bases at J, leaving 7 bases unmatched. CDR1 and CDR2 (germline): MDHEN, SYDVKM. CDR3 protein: CASIQSGRTYEQYF. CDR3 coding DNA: TGTGCCAGCATCCAAAGCGGGAGAACCTACGAGCAGTACTTC.

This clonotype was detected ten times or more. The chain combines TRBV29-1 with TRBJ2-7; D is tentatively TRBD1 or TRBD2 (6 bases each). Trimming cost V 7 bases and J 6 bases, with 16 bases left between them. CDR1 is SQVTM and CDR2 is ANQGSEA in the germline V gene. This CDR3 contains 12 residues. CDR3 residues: CSGGGTGREQYF. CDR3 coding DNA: TGCAGCGGAGGGGGGACGGGACGCGAGCAGTACTTC.

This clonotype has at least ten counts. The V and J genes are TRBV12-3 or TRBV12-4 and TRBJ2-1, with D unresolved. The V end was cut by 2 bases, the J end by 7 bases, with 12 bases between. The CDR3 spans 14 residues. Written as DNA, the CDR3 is TGTGCCAGCAGTTTACCTGGGCCGTGGAATGAGCAGTTCTTC. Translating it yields CASSLPGPWNEQFF.

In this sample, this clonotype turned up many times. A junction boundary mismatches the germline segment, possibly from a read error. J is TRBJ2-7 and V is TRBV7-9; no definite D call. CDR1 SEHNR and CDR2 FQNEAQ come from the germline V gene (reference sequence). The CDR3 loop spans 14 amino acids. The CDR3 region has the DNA TGTGCCAGCAGTTTAGCCGCAGGCTCCTACGAGCAGTACTTC. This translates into CASSLAAGSYEQYF.

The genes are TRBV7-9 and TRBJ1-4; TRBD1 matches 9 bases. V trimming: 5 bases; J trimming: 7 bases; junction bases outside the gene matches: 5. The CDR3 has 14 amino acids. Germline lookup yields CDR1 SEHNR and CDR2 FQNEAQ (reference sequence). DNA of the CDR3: TGTGCCAGCAGCACGGGACAGGGCCCTGAAAAACTGTTTTTT. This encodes CASSTGQGPEKLFF.

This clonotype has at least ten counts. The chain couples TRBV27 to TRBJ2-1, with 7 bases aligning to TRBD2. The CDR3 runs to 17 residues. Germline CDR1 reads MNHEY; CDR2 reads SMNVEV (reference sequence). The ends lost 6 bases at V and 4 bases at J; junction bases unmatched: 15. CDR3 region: CASSPPGVQRGYNEQFF. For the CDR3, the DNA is TGTGCCAGCAGCCCCCCTGGGGTACAGCGGGGTTACAATGAGCAGTTCTTC.

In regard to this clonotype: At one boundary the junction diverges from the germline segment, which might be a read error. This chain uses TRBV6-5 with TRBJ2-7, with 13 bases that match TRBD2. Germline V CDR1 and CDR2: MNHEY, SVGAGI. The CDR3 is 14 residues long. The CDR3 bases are TGTGCCATCAGTTACTCCGGACTAGCGGGAGACTTATCCTTC. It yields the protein CAISYSGLAGDLSF.

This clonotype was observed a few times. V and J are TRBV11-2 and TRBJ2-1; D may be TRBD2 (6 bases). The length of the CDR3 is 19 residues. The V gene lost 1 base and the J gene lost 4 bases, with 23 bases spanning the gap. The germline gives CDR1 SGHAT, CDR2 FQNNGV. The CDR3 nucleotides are TGTGCCAGCAGCTTAGGAGGTTTCTGGCGGGGAGAGGTATACAATGAGCAGTTCTTC. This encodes CASSLGGFWRGEVYNEQFF.

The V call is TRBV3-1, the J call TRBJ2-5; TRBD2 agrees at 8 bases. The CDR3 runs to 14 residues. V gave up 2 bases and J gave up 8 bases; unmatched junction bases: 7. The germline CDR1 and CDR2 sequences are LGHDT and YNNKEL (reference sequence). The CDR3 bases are TGTGCCAGCAGCCAATTAACGGGAGGGGACACCCAGTACTTC. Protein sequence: CASSQLTGGDTQYF.

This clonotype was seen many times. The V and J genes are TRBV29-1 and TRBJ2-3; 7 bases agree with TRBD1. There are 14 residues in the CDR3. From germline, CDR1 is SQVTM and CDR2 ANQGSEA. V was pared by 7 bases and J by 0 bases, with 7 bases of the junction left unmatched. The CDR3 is CSGRTGASTDTQYF. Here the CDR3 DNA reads TGCAGCGGGAGGACAGGTGCTAGCACAGATACGCAGTATTTT.

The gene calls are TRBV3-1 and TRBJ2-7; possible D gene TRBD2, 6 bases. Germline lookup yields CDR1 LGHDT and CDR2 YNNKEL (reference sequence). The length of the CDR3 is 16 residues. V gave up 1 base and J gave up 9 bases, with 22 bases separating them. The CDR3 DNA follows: TGTGCCAGCAGCCAAGTCCGGCTAGCGACCCGTGATGGGCAGTACTTC. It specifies CASSQVRLATRDGQYF.

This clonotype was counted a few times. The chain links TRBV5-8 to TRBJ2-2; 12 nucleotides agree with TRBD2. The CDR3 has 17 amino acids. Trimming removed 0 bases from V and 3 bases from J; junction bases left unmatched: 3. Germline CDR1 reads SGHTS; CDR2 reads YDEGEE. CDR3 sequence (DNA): TGTGCCAGCAGCTTGGCTAGCGGGAGGGGCGACACCGGGGAGCTGTTTTTT. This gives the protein CASSLASGRGDTGELFF.

The CDR3 spells CSAPTGTPPGGANVLTF. The CDR3 DNA sequence: TGCAGTGCTCCGACAGGGACTCCTCCAGGGGGGGCCAACGTCCTGACTTTC. V usage is TRBV20-1 and J usage is TRBJ2-6, with D perhaps TRBD1 (7 bases). Trimming pared 5 bases from V and 4 bases from J, leaving 21 bases between. The germline CDR1 and CDR2 sequences are DFQATT and SNEGSKA (reference sequence). The CDR3 is 17 residues long.

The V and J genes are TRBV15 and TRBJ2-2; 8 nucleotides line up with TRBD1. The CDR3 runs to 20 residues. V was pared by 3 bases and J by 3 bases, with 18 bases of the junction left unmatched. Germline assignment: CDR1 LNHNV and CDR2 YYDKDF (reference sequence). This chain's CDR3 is CATSSPDRDRWYEYTGELFF. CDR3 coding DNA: TGTGCCACCAGCAGCCCGGACAGGGACCGATGGTACGAGTACACCGGGGAGCTGTTTTTT.

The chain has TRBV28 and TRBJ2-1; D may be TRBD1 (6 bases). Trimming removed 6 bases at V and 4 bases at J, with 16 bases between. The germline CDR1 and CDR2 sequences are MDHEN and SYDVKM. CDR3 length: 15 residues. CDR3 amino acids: CASRIRTDVYNEQFF. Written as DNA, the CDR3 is TGTGCCAGCAGAATCCGGACAGATGTTTACAATGAGCAGTTCTTC.

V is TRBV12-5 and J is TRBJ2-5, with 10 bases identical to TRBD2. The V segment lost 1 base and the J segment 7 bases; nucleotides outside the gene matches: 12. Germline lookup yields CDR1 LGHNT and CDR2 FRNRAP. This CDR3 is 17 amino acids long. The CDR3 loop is CASGLAPASGSRGTQYF. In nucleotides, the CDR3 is TGTGCTAGTGGTTTGGCTCCGGCTAGCGGGAGTCGCGGGACCCAGTACTTC.

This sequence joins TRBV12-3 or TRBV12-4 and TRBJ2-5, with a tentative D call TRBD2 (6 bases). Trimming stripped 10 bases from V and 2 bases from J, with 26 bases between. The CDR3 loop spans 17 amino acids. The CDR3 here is CATQGGSSRFPQETQYF. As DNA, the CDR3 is TGTGCCACCCAAGGAGGGAGTAGCCGATTTCCTCAAGAGACCCAGTACTTC.

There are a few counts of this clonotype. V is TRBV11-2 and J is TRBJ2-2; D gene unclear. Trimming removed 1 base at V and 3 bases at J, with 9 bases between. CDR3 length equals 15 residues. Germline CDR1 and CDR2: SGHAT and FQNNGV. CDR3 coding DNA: TGTGCCAGCAGCTTAGGAATGATTTACACCGGGGAGCTGTTTTTT. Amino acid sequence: CASSLGMIYTGELFF.

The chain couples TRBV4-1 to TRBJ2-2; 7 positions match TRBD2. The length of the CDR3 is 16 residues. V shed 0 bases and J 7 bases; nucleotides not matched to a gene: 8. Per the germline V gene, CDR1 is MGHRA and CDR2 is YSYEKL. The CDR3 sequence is CASSQEVAGVGGELFF. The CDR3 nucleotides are TGCGCCAGCAGCCAAGAAGTTGCGGGAGTAGGCGGGGAGCTGTTTTTT.

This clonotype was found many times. The CDR3 sequence: CSVGQEPTGELFF. CDR3 in DNA: TGCAGCGTGGGACAGGAGCCCACCGGGGAGCTGTTTTTT. This chain uses TRBV29-1 with TRBJ2-2; TRBD1 matches 8 bases. The germline V gene has CDR1 SQVTM and CDR2 ANQGSEA. The trim removed 6 bases at V and 4 bases at J, leaving 4 bases unmatched. This CDR3 is 13 amino acids long.